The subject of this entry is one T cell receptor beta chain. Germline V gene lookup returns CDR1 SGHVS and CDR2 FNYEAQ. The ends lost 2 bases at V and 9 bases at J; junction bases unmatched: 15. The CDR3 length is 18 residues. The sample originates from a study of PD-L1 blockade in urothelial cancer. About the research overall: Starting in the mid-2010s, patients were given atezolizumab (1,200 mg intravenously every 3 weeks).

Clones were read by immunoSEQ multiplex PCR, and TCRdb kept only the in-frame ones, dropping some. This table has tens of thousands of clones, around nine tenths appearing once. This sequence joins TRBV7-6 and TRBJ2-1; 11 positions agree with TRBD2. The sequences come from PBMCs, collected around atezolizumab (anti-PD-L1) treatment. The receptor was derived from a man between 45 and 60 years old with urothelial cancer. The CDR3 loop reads CASSLLPLAGGVTGEQFF. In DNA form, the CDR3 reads TGTGCCAGCAGCTTATTACCCCTAGCGGGAGGAGTGACTGGTGAGCAGTTCTTC.